This TCR beta chain was sequenced in a study of blood T cell repertoires in COVID-19. There are 13 residues in the CDR3. V was cut by 1 base and J by 5 bases, with 11 bases left in between. Germline V gene sequence: CDR1 GTSNPN, CDR2 SVGIG (reference sequence). Sequenced by immunoSEQ multiplex PCR; TCRdb stores in-frame clones only, minus some. Of 90,000 or so clones in the sample, 70% to 80% were seen once. The V and J genes are TRBV30 and TRBJ1-2, with D possibly TRBD1 on 6 matching bases. The receptor's source is a human donor in a cohort sampled during active COVID-19. Sequenced material: peripheral blood. The CDR3 sequence is CAWSEAGTYGYTF. The CDR3 nucleotides are TGTGCCTGGAGTGAGGCAGGGACATATGGCTACACCTTC.